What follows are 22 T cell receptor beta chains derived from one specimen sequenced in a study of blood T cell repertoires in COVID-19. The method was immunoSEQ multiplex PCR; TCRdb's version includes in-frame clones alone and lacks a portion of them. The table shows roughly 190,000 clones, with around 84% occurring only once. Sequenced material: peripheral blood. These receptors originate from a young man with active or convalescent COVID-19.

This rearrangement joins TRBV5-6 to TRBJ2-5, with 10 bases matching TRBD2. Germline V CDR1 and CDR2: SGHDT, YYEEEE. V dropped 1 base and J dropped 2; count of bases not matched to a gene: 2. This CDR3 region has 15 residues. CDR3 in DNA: TGTGCCAGCAGCTTGATACTAGCGGGGCAAGAGACCCAGTACTTC. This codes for CASSLILAGQETQYF.

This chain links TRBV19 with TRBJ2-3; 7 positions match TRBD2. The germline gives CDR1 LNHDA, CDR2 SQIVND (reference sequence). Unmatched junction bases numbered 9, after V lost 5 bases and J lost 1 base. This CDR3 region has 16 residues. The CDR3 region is CASSLWGGFRTDTQYF. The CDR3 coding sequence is TGTGCCAGTAGTCTTTGGGGAGGGTTTCGCACAGATACGCAGTATTTT.

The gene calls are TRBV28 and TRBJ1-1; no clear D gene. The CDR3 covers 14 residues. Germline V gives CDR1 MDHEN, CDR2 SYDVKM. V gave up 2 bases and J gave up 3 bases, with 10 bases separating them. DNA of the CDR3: TGTGCCAGCAGTTTAGGTAGAGCGGACACTGAAGCTTTCTTT. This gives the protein CASSLGRADTEAFF.

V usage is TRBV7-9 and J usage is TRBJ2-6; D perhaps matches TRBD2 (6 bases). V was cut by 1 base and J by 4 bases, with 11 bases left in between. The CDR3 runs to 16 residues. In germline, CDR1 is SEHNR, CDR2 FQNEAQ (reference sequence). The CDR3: CASSLVGGAGANVLTF. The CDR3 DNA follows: TGTGCCAGCAGCTTAGTTGGCGGGGCAGGGGCCAACGTCCTGACTTTC.

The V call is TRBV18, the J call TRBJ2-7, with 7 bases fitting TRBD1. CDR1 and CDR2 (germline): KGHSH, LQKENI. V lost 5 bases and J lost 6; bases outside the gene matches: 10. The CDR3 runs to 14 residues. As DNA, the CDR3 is TGTGCCAGCTCAAGAACGGGACAGAGCTCCGAGCAGTACGTC. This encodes CASSRTGQSSEQYV.

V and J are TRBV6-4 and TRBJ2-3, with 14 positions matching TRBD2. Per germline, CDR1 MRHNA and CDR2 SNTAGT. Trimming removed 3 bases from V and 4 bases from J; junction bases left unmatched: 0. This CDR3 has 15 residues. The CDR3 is CASSETSGGADTQYF. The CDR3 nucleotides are TGTGCCAGCAGTGAGACTAGCGGGGGGGCAGATACGCAGTATTTT.

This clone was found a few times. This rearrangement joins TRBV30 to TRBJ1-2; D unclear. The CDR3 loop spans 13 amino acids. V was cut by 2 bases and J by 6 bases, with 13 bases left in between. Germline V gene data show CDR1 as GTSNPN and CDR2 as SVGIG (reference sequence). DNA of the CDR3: TGTGCCTGGAGTCGCAACCGGGGTGATGGCTACACCTTC. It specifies CAWSRNRGDGYTF.

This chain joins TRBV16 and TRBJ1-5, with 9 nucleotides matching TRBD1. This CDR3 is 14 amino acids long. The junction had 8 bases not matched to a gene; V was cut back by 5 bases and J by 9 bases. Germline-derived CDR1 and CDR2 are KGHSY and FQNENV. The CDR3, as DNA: TGTGCCAGCAGCAAGGGGGACAGGGAGGTGCCCCAGCATTTT. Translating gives CASSKGDREVPQHF.

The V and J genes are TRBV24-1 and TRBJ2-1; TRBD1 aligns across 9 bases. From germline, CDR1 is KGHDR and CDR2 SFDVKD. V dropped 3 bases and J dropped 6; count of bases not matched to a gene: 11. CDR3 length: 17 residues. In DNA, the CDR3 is TGTGCCACCAGTGATGGATCACAGGGGGCGCATCGCAATGAGCAGTTCTTC. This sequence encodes CATSDGSQGAHRNEQFF.

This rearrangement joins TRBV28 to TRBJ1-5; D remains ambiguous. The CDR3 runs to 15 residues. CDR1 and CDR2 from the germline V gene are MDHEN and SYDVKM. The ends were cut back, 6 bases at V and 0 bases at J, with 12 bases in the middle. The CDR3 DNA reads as TGTGCCAGCAGCAAGCGCGGGAATAGCAATCAGCCCCAGCATTTT. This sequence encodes CASSKRGNSNQPQHF.

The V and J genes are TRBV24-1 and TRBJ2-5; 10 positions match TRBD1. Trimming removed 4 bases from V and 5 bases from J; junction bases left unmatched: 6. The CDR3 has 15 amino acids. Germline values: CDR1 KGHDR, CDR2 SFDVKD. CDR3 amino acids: CATSDFDRGLETQYF. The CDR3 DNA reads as TGTGCCACCAGTGACTTTGACAGGGGGCTGGAGACCCAGTACTTC.

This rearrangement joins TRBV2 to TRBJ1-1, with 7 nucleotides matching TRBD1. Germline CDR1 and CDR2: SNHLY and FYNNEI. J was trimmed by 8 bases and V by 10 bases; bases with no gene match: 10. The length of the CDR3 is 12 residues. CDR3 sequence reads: CATVTGIVEAFF. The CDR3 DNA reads TGTGCCACCGTGACAGGGATAGTCGAAGCTTTCTTT.

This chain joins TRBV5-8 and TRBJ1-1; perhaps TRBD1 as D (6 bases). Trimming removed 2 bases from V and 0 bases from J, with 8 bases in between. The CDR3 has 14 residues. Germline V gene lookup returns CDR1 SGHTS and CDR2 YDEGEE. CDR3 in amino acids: CASSFAGVNTEAFF. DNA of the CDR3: TGTGCCAGCAGCTTTGCAGGGGTGAACACTGAAGCTTTCTTT.

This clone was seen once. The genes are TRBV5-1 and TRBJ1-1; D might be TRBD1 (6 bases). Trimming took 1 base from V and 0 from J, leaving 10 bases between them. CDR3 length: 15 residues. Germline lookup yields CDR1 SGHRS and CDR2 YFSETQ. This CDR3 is CASSLLDRLNTEAFF. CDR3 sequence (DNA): TGCGCCAGCAGCTTGTTAGACAGGTTGAACACTGAAGCTTTCTTT.

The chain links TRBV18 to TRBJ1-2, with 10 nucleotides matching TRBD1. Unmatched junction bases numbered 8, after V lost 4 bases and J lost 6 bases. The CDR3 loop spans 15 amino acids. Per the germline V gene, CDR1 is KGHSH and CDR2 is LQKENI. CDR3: CASSLRGTGEDGYTF. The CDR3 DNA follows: TGTGCCAGCTCACTGCGGGGGACAGGGGAAGATGGCTACACCTTC.

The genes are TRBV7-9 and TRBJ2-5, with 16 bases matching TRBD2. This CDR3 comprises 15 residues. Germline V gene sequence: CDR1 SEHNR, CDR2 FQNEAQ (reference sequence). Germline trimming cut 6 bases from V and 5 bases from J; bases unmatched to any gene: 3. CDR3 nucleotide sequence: TGTGCCAGCAGAGCGGGACTAGCGGGAGGGGAGACCCAGTACTTC. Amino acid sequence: CASRAGLAGGETQYF.

The CDR3 DNA reads as TGCGCCAGCAGCCAACATTCAGGGGGCTCTGGAAACACCATATATTTT. It encodes CASSQHSGGSGNTIYF. The chain carries TRBV4-3 and TRBJ1-3; 7 bases agree with TRBD1. The CDR3 consists of 16 residues. After removal of 2 bases from V and 0 bases from J, the junction contained 4 bases not matched to a gene. Germline V gives CDR1 LGHNA, CDR2 YSLEER.

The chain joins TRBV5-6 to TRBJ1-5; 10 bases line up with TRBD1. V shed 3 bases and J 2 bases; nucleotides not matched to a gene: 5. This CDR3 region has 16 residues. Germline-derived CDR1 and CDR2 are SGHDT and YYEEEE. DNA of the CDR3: TGTGCCAGCAGCTCACGGACAGGGGGGGGCAATCAGCCCCAGCATTTT. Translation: CASSSRTGGGNQPQHF.

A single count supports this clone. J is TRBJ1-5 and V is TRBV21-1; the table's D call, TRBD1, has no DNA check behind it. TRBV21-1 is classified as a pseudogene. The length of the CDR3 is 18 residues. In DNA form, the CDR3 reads TGTGCCAGCAGCAAAGACGAGAAGCAGGGTTTTTCCAATCAGCCCCAGCATTTT. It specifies CASSKDEKQGFSNQPQHF.

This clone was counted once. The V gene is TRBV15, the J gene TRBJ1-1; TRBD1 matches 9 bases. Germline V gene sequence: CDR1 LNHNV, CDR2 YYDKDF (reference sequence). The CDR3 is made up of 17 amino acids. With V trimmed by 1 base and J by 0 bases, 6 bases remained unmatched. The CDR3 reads CATSRGVTGGMNTEAFF. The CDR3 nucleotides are TGTGCCACCAGCAGAGGGGTTACAGGGGGCATGAACACTGAAGCTTTCTTT.

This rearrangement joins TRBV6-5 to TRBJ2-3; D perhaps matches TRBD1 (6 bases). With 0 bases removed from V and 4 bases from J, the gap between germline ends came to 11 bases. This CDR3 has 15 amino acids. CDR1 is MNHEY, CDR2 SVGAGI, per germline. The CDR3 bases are TGTGCCAGCAGTTACTCGATCCCAGGGGCAGATACGCAGTATTTT. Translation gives CASSYSIPGADTQYF.

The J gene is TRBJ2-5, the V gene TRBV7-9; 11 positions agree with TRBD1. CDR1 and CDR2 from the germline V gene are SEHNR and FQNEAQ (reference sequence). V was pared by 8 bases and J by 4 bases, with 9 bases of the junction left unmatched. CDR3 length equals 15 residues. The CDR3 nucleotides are TGTGCCAGCTCCTATCCGGGACAGGGGGGAGAGACCCAGTACTTC. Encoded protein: CASSYPGQGGETQYF.